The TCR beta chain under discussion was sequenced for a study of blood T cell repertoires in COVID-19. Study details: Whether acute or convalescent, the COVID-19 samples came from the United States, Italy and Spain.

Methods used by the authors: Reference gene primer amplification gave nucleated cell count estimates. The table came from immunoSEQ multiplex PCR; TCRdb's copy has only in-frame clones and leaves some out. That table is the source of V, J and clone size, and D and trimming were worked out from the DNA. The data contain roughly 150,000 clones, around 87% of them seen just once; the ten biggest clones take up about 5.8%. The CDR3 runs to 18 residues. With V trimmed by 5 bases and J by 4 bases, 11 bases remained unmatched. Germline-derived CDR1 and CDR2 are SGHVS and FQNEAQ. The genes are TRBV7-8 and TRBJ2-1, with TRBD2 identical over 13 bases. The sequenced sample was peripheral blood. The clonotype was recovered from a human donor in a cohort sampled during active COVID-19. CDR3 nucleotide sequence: TGTGCCAGCAGCCCGGGCACTAGCGGGGGGGCCGAGTACAATGAGCAGTTCTTC. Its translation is CASSPGTSGGAEYNEQFF.